Shown below are 19 T cell receptor beta chains from a single sample sequenced in a study of CD8 T cells in Susac syndrome. RNA amounts of 0.5 to 1 ug underwent reverse transcription with random hexamers. TCRdb itself ran the immunoSEQ multiplex PCR reads through MiXCR, one entry per CDR3 protein. The table records approximately 130,000 distinct CDR3 sequences, about 93% of them present only once. Sequencing used CD8+ T cells from PBMCs. The receptor set was obtained from a human donor with multiple sclerosis.

The chain carries TRBV24-1 and TRBJ2-1; TRBD2 aligns across 11 bases. Per germline, CDR1 KGHDR and CDR2 SFDVKD. Trimming cost V 3 bases and J 7 bases; bases outside gene matches: 4. CDR3 size: 15 residues. CDR3: CATSDNSGRGNEQFF. The CDR3 DNA sequence: TGTGCCACCAGTGATAATAGCGGGAGGGGAAATGAGCAGTTCTTC.

V and J are TRBV7-6 and TRBJ2-3; TRBD2 matches at 13 bases. V dropped 0 bases and J dropped 3; count of bases not matched to a gene: 3. The CDR3 is made up of 17 amino acids. Germline CDR1 is SGHVS and CDR2 is FNYEAQ. The DNA for the CDR3 is TGTGCCAGCAGCTTAGCTACTAGCGGGAGGGCAACAGATACGCAGTATTTT. It translates to CASSLATSGRATDTQYF.

V and J are TRBV27 and TRBJ1-5, with D unresolved. The CDR3 contains 14 residues. Germline values: CDR1 MNHEY, CDR2 SMNVEV (reference sequence). Trimming removed 8 bases from V and 2 bases from J, with 13 bases in between. The CDR3 sequence: CASRPSQGNQPQHF. CDR3 sequence (DNA): TGTGCCAGCCGCCCGTCTCAGGGCAATCAGCCCCAGCATTTT.

V is TRBV5-6 and J is TRBJ2-7; tentatively, D is TRBD1 or TRBD2 (5 bases each). CDR3 length: 12 residues. Germline V CDR1 and CDR2: SGHDT, YYEEEE. Trimming pared 6 bases from V and 3 bases from J, leaving 10 bases between. As DNA, the CDR3 is TGTGCCAGCACCGTGGGGGACTACGAGCAGTACTTC. Protein: CASTVGDYEQYF.

The chain is built from TRBV4-3 and TRBJ2-1, with D perhaps assigned TRBD1 or TRBD2 (5 bases each). Germline CDR1 is LGHNA and CDR2 is YSLEER. This CDR3 is 13 amino acids long. Trimming cost V 1 base and J 14 bases, with 15 bases left between them. CDR3 sequence (DNA): TGCGCCAGCAGCCAAGGGTCCGGGACGTCGAAGTTCTTC. Amino acids: CASSQGSGTSKFF.

This rearrangement joins TRBV6-2 or TRBV6-3 to TRBJ2-1; D could derive from TRBD1 or TRBD2 (5 bases each). V was clipped by 0 bases and J by 2 bases, with 8 bases between them. Germline V gene data show CDR1 as MNHEY and CDR2 as SVGEGT. The CDR3 has 15 residues. The CDR3 region has the DNA TGTGCCAGCAGTTACTCGGGGGTTCCCTACAATGAGCAGTTCTTC. Protein product: CASSYSGVPYNEQFF.

The chain couples TRBV7-9 to TRBJ1-1; D is unclear. There are 11 residues in the CDR3. CDR1 is SEHNR and CDR2 is FQNEAQ in the germline V gene (reference sequence). Trimming stripped 7 bases from V and 7 bases from J, with 10 bases between. The CDR3 here is CASIGPNEAFF. CDR3 DNA: TGTGCCAGCATAGGTCCGAATGAAGCTTTCTTT.

This sequence joins TRBV25-1 and TRBJ2-6, with a weak D call TRBD1 (6 bases). The V end was cut by 3 bases, the J end by 0 bases, with 18 bases between. Germline V gives CDR1 MGHDK, CDR2 SYGVNS. The CDR3 is 19 residues long. CDR3 in DNA: TGTGCCAGCAGTGATTCCCACAGGGTCTTTAACTCTGGGGCCAACGTCCTGACTTTC. This sequence encodes CASSDSHRVFNSGANVLTF.

The V gene is TRBV27, the J gene TRBJ2-1, with D uncertain. In germline, CDR1 is MNHEY, CDR2 SMNVEV (reference sequence). Trimming removed 5 bases from V and 7 bases from J, with 12 bases in between. The CDR3 extends over 13 amino acids. The CDR3 DNA reads as TGTGCCAGCAGTCCATCCGGGTGGAATGAGCAGTTCTTC. It yields the protein CASSPSGWNEQFF.

J is TRBJ1-5 and V is TRBV24-1; D is undetermined. Trimming removed 4 bases at V and 4 bases at J, with 10 bases between. This CDR3 region has 14 residues. Germline loops: CDR1 KGHDR, CDR2 SFDVKD. The CDR3, as DNA: TGTGCCACCAGTGAGGCGCAAGAGAATCAGCCCCAGCATTTT. It is translated as CATSEAQENQPQHF.

The rearrangement links TRBV27 to TRBJ2-1; 7 nucleotides line up with TRBD2. The junction had 8 bases not matched to a gene; V was cut back by 6 bases and J by 3 bases. The CDR3 length is 15 residues. Germline loops: CDR1 MNHEY, CDR2 SMNVEV (reference sequence). The CDR3 DNA sequence: TGTGCCAGCAGGCCTAGCGGAGCAAGCTACAATGAGCAGTTCTTC. This encodes CASRPSGASYNEQFF.

The gene calls are TRBV12-3 or TRBV12-4 and TRBJ2-1; 10 bases agree with TRBD2. The CDR3 loop spans 14 amino acids. Trimming took 6 bases from V and 7 from J; bases not matched to a gene: 6. CDR3 DNA: TGTGCCAGCAGCCAGCCGACTAGCGGGAATGAGCAGTTCTTC. It encodes CASSQPTSGNEQFF.

The chain has TRBV5-4 and TRBJ2-7, with D perhaps TRBD1 or TRBD2 (5 bases each). CDR1 and CDR2 from the germline V gene are SGHNT and YYREEE (reference sequence). V lost 5 bases, J lost 4 bases, and 16 bases lay in between. The CDR3 covers 14 residues. The CDR3 region is CASRRGGALYEQYF. The CDR3 DNA reads TGTGCCAGCAGGAGGGGTGGGGCGCTTTACGAGCAGTACTTC.

V is TRBV29-1 and J is TRBJ1-2; no clear D. Trimming removed 3 bases at V and 6 bases at J, with 8 bases between. The CDR3 covers 11 residues. CDR1 is SQVTM and CDR2 is ANQGSEA in the germline V gene. The CDR3 loop is CSVDLLDGYTF. CDR3 in DNA: TGCAGCGTTGATCTGTTGGATGGCTACACCTTC.

This clonotype was seen only once. This chain connects TRBV5-4 to TRBJ1-1; no clear D. V gave up 4 bases and J gave up 1 base, with 8 bases separating them. Germline V gene sequence: CDR1 SGHNT, CDR2 YYREEE (reference sequence). CDR3 length: 13 residues. The chain's CDR3 is CASSAGQNTEAFF. The CDR3, as DNA: TGTGCCAGCAGCGCGGGCCAGAACACTGAAGCTTTCTTT.

The genes are TRBV9 and TRBJ2-7, with 7 bases lining up with TRBD1. CDR1 and CDR2 from the germline V gene are SGDLS and YYNGEE. This CDR3 spans 15 amino acids. V gave up 4 bases and J gave up 3 bases; unmatched junction bases: 10. DNA of the CDR3: TGTGCCAGCAGCCCTATGGGACAGCAAAACTACGAGCAGTACTTC. This translates into CASSPMGQQNYEQYF.

This clonotype has only a few counts. This chain joins TRBV7-2 and TRBJ1-3; D uncertain. Germline loops: CDR1 SGHTA, CDR2 FQGNSA. V gave up 1 base and J gave up 3 bases, with 22 bases separating them. The CDR3 sequence is 19 residues long. Here the CDR3 DNA reads TGTGCCAGCAGCTTAGTCGATAGTCTCCTCTCAGAAGGTGGAAACACCATATATTTT. Amino acids: CASSLVDSLLSEGGNTIYF.

This clonotype occurred once. The chain uses TRBV7-9 and TRBJ1-5; D gene uncertain. CDR1 and CDR2 (germline): SEHNR, FQNEAQ (reference sequence). This CDR3 contains 12 residues. The ends were cut back, 5 bases at V and 4 bases at J, with 6 bases in the middle. The CDR3 loop reads CASSLINQPQHF. CDR3 coding DNA: TGTGCCAGCAGCCTAATTAATCAGCCCCAGCATTTT.

This chain connects TRBV2 to TRBJ2-2, with TRBD2 matching over 14 bases. The germline V gene has CDR1 SNHLY and CDR2 FYNNEI. Trimming removed 6 bases from V and 6 bases from J; junction bases left unmatched: 6. This CDR3 contains 16 residues. CDR3 in amino acids: CASSDGLAGGPGELFF. CDR3 in DNA: TGTGCCAGCAGCGATGGACTAGCGGGAGGCCCCGGGGAGCTGTTTTTT. Looking up the rest from reference TRBV2 and TRBJ2-2 gives the full variable domain: EPEVTQTPSHQVTQMGQEVILRCVPISNHLYFYWYRQILGQKVEFLVSFYNNEISEKSEIFDDQFSVERPDGSNFTLKIRSTKLEDSAMYFCASSDGLAGGPGELFFGEGSRLTVL.